Listed below are T cell receptor beta chains from one sample, sequenced in a study of CD4 T cells in relation to SARS-CoV-2 and coronaviruses. These receptors lack a known antigen. Libraries were prepared by immunoSEQ multiplex PCR; TCRdb keeps only in-frame clonotypes and omits some of them. This sample has 35,000 or so clones, with 65% to 80% found just once. The source material was memory CD4+ T cells from PBMCs, cultured in vitro. Source of these receptors: an adult with COVID-19. The CDR3 runs from the conserved cysteine through the conserved F or W. D genes are given only for firm matches. Clone size, where shown, is once, few, many, or a class for clones that have expanded.

d_call: .
j_call: TRBJ1-1
clone_size: .
v_call: TRBV14
cdr3_nt: TGTGCCAGCAGCCCGGGAGCTAAATTTTTATACACTGAAGCTTTCTTT
cdr3_aa: CASSPGAKFLYTEAFF

d_call: .
j_call: TRBJ1-4
clone_size: once
v_call: TRBV5-1
cdr3_nt: TGCGCCAGCAGCTCAGGGAGCGGCGGTGAAAAACTGTTTTTT
cdr3_aa: CASSSGSGGEKLFF

d_call: TRBD1
j_call: TRBJ1-1
clone_size: once
v_call: TRBV19
cdr3_nt: TGTGCCAGTAGTATTGTGGACAGGTCGAACACTGAAGCTTTCTTT
cdr3_aa: CASSIVDRSNTEAFF

d_call: TRBD1
j_call: TRBJ2-7
clone_size: .
v_call: TRBV7-2
cdr3_nt: TGTGCCAGCAGCGACACACCGGGACAGGGTTACGAGCAGTACTTC
cdr3_aa: CASSDTPGQGYEQYF

d_call: TRBD1
j_call: TRBJ1-5
clone_size: .
v_call: TRBV5-1
cdr3_nt: TGCGCCAGCAGCTTGCAGGGGGGTTCGAATCAGCCCCAGCATTTT
cdr3_aa: CASSLQGGSNQPQHF

d_call: TRBD1
j_call: TRBJ1-4
clone_size: .
v_call: TRBV5-6
cdr3_nt: TGTGCCAGCAGCTTGGGACAGGGGTTCTACGAAAAACTGTTTTTT
cdr3_aa: CASSLGQGFYEKLFF

d_call: .
j_call: TRBJ2-7
clone_size: .
v_call: TRBV18
cdr3_nt: TGTGCCAGCTCACCAAGACCAGCCAGGGAGCAGTACTTC
cdr3_aa: CASSPRPAREQYF

d_call: .
j_call: TRBJ2-7
clone_size: .
v_call: TRBV20-1
cdr3_nt: TGCAGTGCTAGTCGGGGAGGCCACGAGCAGTACTTC
cdr3_aa: CSASRGGHEQYF

d_call: .
j_call: TRBJ1-1
clone_size: .
v_call: TRBV2
cdr3_nt: TGTGCCAGCAGTGATGGGTCCACTGAAGCTTTCTTT
cdr3_aa: CASSDGSTEAFF

d_call: TRBD1
j_call: TRBJ2-3
clone_size: few
v_call: TRBV6-2/TRBV6-3
cdr3_nt: TGTGCCAGCAGCCCCGGGACAGGGCACACAGATACGCAGTATTTT
cdr3_aa: CASSPGTGHTDTQYF

d_call: .
j_call: TRBJ2-7
clone_size: .
v_call: TRBV14
cdr3_nt: TGTGCCAGCAGCCAAACCTCCTACGAGCAGTACTTC
cdr3_aa: CASSQTSYEQYF

d_call: .
j_call: TRBJ2-6
clone_size: .
v_call: TRBV5-1
cdr3_nt: TGCGCCAGCAGCTCGGGAGTTTTCTCTGGGGCCAACGTCCTGACTTTC
cdr3_aa: CASSSGVFSGANVLTF

d_call: .
j_call: TRBJ2-7
clone_size: .
v_call: TRBV18
cdr3_nt: TGTGCCAGCTCCCAGTCAGGTTCCTACGAGCAGTACTTC
cdr3_aa: CASSQSGSYEQYF

d_call: .
j_call: TRBJ1-4
clone_size: .
v_call: TRBV27
cdr3_nt: TGTGCCAGCAGTTCCCTGGTCCAAACGGCTAATGAAAAACTGTTTTTT
cdr3_aa: CASSSLVQTANEKLFF

d_call: .
j_call: TRBJ2-3
clone_size: .
v_call: TRBV28
cdr3_nt: TGTGCCAGCAGTTCCGGAACTAGGTCGGTGAGCGATACGCAGTATTTT
cdr3_aa: CASSSGTRSVSDTQYF

d_call: .
j_call: TRBJ1-3
clone_size: .
v_call: TRBV10-3
cdr3_nt: TGTGCCATCAGTGGCCGACGGGGCGCGGACTCTGGAAACACCATATATTTT
cdr3_aa: CAISGRRGADSGNTIYF

d_call: TRBD1
j_call: TRBJ1-4
clone_size: .
v_call: TRBV28
cdr3_nt: TGTGCCAGCACAGGGGGCGGGTATAATGAAAAACTGTTTTTT
cdr3_aa: CASTGGGYNEKLFF

d_call: .
j_call: TRBJ2-1
clone_size: few
v_call: TRBV9
cdr3_nt: TGTGCCAGCAGCGTAGTTCCGTCTTCCAATGAGCAGTTCTTC
cdr3_aa: CASSVVPSSNEQFF

d_call: .
j_call: TRBJ2-6
clone_size: .
v_call: TRBV27
cdr3_nt: TGTGCCAGCAGTGGCTACTCTGGGGCCAACGTCCTGACTTTC
cdr3_aa: CASSGYSGANVLTF

d_call: TRBD2
j_call: TRBJ2-7
clone_size: .
v_call: TRBV9
cdr3_nt: TGTGCCAGCAGGGCCCTAGGGGGAAGTGCGGGAGGGCCCTTTCGATACGAGCAGTACTTC
cdr3_aa: CASRALGGSAGGPFRYEQYF

d_call: TRBD2
j_call: TRBJ2-5
clone_size: .
v_call: TRBV3-1/TRBV3-2
cdr3_nt: TGTGCCAGCAGGCTAGCGGGGAACCAAGAGACCCAGTACTTC
cdr3_aa: CASRLAGNQETQYF

d_call: .
j_call: TRBJ2-7
clone_size: .
v_call: TRBV6-5
cdr3_nt: TGTGCCAGCAGTCTCGGGACTCCGTTCTACGAGCAGTACTTC
cdr3_aa: CASSLGTPFYEQYF

d_call: .
j_call: TRBJ1-5
clone_size: few
v_call: TRBV5-1
cdr3_nt: TGCGCCAGCAGCCCGGACGGGGCCCCAAATCAGCCCCAGCATTTT
cdr3_aa: CASSPDGAPNQPQHF

d_call: .
j_call: TRBJ2-6
clone_size: .
v_call: TRBV6-4
cdr3_nt: TGTGCCAGCAGTGACTCCAGCTCTGGGGCCAACGTCCTGACTTTC
cdr3_aa: CASSDSSSGANVLTF

d_call: TRBD2
j_call: TRBJ2-1
clone_size: .
v_call: TRBV6-2/TRBV6-3
cdr3_nt: TGTGCCAGCAGTTCACCCGGACTAGATCTCTTCAATGAGCAGTTCTTC
cdr3_aa: CASSSPGLDLFNEQFF

d_call: TRBD2
j_call: TRBJ2-5
clone_size: .
v_call: TRBV5-6
cdr3_nt: TGTGCCAGCAGCTTGGGCCTATGGGGAGCGGGGCAAGAGACCCAGTACTTC
cdr3_aa: CASSLGLWGAGQETQYF

d_call: .
j_call: TRBJ1-4
clone_size: .
v_call: TRBV10-3
cdr3_nt: TGTGCCATCAGTGTTCAGGGGAACAAACTGTTTTTT
cdr3_aa: CAISVQGNKLFF

d_call: .
j_call: TRBJ2-3
clone_size: .
v_call: TRBV30
cdr3_nt: TGTGCCTGGAGTGCCTTGAATAGCCATAGAGCAGATACGCAGTATTTT
cdr3_aa: CAWSALNSHRADTQYF

d_call: TRBD2
j_call: TRBJ2-1
clone_size: .
v_call: TRBV9
cdr3_nt: TGTGCCAGCAGCGACTCCGGGACTAGCGGTACCTACAATGAGCAGTTCTTC
cdr3_aa: CASSDSGTSGTYNEQFF

d_call: .
j_call: TRBJ2-2
clone_size: few
v_call: TRBV6-6
cdr3_nt: TGTGCCAGCAGTTTAGGTACCGGGGAGCTGTTTTTT
cdr3_aa: CASSLGTGELFF

d_call: .
j_call: TRBJ2-6
clone_size: few
v_call: TRBV13
cdr3_nt: TGTGCCAGCAGCCCGGGAGTCACCAACGTCCTGACTTTC
cdr3_aa: CASSPGVTNVLTF

d_call: TRBD1
j_call: TRBJ2-7
clone_size: once
v_call: TRBV2
cdr3_nt: TGTGCCAGCAGGCCGGACAGGTTCTCCTACGAGCAGTACTTC
cdr3_aa: CASRPDRFSYEQYF

d_call: TRBD2
j_call: TRBJ2-3
clone_size: .
v_call: TRBV5-4
cdr3_nt: TGTGCCAGCAGCTTTTCAGCGGGAAAGGGCCCAGATACGCAGTATTTT
cdr3_aa: CASSFSAGKGPDTQYF

d_call: .
j_call: TRBJ2-5
clone_size: .
v_call: TRBV19
cdr3_nt: TGTGCCAGTAGCTCACTCACGGTAAAGACCCAGTACTTC
cdr3_aa: CASSSLTVKTQYF

d_call: .
j_call: TRBJ2-3
clone_size: .
v_call: TRBV7-2
cdr3_nt: TGTGCCAGCAGCTTAGCGATTACCCAATTCACAGATACGCAGTATTTT
cdr3_aa: CASSLAITQFTDTQYF

d_call: .
j_call: TRBJ2-7
clone_size: .
v_call: TRBV27
cdr3_nt: TGTGCCAGCAGTCCCGGGGTAGCTGGTTCGGGCGTGGAGCAGTACTTC
cdr3_aa: CASSPGVAGSGVEQYF

d_call: TRBD2
j_call: TRBJ2-7
clone_size: .
v_call: TRBV2
cdr3_nt: TGTGCCAGCGGCAAGGGCGGGGGGAGGACCTACGAGCAGTACTTC
cdr3_aa: CASGKGGGRTYEQYF

d_call: .
j_call: TRBJ2-1
clone_size: .
v_call: TRBV6-5
cdr3_nt: TGTGCCAGCAGGTCAGGGCCCTACAATGAGCAGTTCTTC
cdr3_aa: CASRSGPYNEQFF

d_call: .
j_call: TRBJ2-3
clone_size: .
v_call: TRBV7-7
cdr3_nt: TGTGCTAGCAGCTTAGATCTGAACACAGATACGCAGTATTTT
cdr3_aa: CASSLDLNTDTQYF

d_call: TRBD2
j_call: TRBJ2-7
clone_size: .
v_call: TRBV3-1/TRBV3-2
cdr3_nt: TGTGCCAGCAGCCAAGCTACTAGCGGGAAATCGTCCTACGAGCAGTACTTC
cdr3_aa: CASSQATSGKSSYEQYF

d_call: .
j_call: TRBJ2-4
clone_size: .
v_call: TRBV4-1
cdr3_nt: TGCGCCAGCAGCCACATCTTAGGAGGGGTAGCCAAAAACATTCAGTACTTC
cdr3_aa: CASSHILGGVAKNIQYF

d_call: TRBD2
j_call: TRBJ2-3
clone_size: .
v_call: TRBV9
cdr3_nt: TGTGCCAGCAGCGGTCGACTAGCGGGCAGCACAGATACGCAGTATTTT
cdr3_aa: CASSGRLAGSTDTQYF

d_call: .
j_call: TRBJ1-3
clone_size: .
v_call: TRBV29-1
cdr3_nt: TGCAGCGTTGTCCAAAGGATCGACGACACCATATATTTT
cdr3_aa: CSVVQRIDDTIYF

d_call: .
j_call: TRBJ2-7
clone_size: .
v_call: TRBV20-1
cdr3_nt: TGCAGTGCGCCGAACCTCTACGAGCAGTACTTC
cdr3_aa: CSAPNLYEQYF

d_call: .
j_call: TRBJ2-7
clone_size: .
v_call: TRBV5-4
cdr3_nt: TGTGCCAGCAGCTATGGTATCTCCTACGAGCAGTACTTC
cdr3_aa: CASSYGISYEQYF

d_call: .
j_call: TRBJ2-2
clone_size: once
v_call: TRBV7-2
cdr3_nt: TGTGCCAGCAGCTTACAGGGGCGCACCGGGGAGCTGTTTTTT
cdr3_aa: CASSLQGRTGELFF

d_call: .
j_call: TRBJ2-2
clone_size: few
v_call: TRBV19
cdr3_nt: TGTGCCAGTAGTCGGAGCAGGGCGTACACCGGGGAGCTGTTTTTT
cdr3_aa: CASSRSRAYTGELFF

d_call: TRBD1
j_call: TRBJ1-3
clone_size: .
v_call: TRBV29-1
cdr3_nt: TGCAGCGTTGCCGTAATCGGGACAGGTCCAGGAAACACCATATATTTT
cdr3_aa: CSVAVIGTGPGNTIYF

d_call: .
j_call: TRBJ2-7
clone_size: .
v_call: TRBV14
cdr3_nt: TGTGCCAGCAGCCAAGACCCGGCAGGGAGCTCCTACGAGCAGTACTTC
cdr3_aa: CASSQDPAGSSYEQYF

d_call: TRBD1
j_call: TRBJ2-5
clone_size: once
v_call: TRBV5-1
cdr3_nt: TGCGCCACCTCAGCTTTGGACAGGCAAGAGACCCAGTACTTC
cdr3_aa: CATSALDRQETQYF

d_call: TRBD1
j_call: TRBJ2-5
clone_size: .
v_call: TRBV24-1
cdr3_nt: TGTGCCACCAGTGATTCACGGACAGGGGCAGAGACCCAGTACTTC
cdr3_aa: CATSDSRTGAETQYF